The present T cell receptor (beta chain) was sequenced within a study of T cell changes during pregnancy in multiple sclerosis. V was cut by 6 bases and J by 2 bases, with 17 bases left in between. Germline V CDR1 and CDR2: MNHEY, SMNVEV (reference sequence). This CDR3 has 15 amino acids. The table came from immunoSEQ multiplex PCR; TCRdb's copy has only in-frame clones and leaves some out. The sample holds under 50,000 clones, roughly 94% seen once. The receptor comes from a female donor with multiple sclerosis, enrolled in a pregnancy study. This sequence joins TRBV27 and TRBJ2-7, with a possible D match to TRBD1 (6 bases). The sample was CD8+ T cells from peripheral blood mononuclear cells, taken in the first trimester of pregnancy. CDR3 region: CASSRGGTFTYEQYF. The CDR3 bases are TGTGCCAGCAGCCGCGGTGGGACATTTACCTACGAGCAGTACTTC.